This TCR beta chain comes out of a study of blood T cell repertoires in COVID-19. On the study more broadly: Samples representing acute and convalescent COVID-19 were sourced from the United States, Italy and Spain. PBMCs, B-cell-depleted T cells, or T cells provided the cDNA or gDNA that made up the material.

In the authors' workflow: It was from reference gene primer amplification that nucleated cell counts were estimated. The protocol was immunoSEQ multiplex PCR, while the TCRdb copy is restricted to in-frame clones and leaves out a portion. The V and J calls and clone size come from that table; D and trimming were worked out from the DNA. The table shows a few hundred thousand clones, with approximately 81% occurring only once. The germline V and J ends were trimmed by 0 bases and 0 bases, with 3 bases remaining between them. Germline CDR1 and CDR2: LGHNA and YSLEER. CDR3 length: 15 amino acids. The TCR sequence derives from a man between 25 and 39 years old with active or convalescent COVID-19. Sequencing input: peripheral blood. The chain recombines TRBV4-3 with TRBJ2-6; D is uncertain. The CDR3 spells CASSQDRSGANVLTF. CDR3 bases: TGCGCCAGCAGCCAAGACCGCTCTGGGGCCAACGTCCTGACTTTC.